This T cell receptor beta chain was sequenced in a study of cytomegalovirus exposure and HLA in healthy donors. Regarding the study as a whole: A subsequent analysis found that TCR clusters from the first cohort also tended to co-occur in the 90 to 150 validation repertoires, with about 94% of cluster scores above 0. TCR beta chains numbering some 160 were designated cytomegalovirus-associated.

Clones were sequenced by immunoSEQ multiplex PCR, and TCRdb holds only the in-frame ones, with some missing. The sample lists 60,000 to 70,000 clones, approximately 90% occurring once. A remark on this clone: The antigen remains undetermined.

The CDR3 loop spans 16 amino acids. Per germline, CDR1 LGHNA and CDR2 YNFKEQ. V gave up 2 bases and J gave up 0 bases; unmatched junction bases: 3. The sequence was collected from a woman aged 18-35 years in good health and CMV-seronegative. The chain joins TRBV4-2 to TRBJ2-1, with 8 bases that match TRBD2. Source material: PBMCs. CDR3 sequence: CASSQNSGNSYNEQFF. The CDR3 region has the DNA TGTGCCAGCAGCCAAAATAGCGGGAACTCCTACAATGAGCAGTTCTTC.